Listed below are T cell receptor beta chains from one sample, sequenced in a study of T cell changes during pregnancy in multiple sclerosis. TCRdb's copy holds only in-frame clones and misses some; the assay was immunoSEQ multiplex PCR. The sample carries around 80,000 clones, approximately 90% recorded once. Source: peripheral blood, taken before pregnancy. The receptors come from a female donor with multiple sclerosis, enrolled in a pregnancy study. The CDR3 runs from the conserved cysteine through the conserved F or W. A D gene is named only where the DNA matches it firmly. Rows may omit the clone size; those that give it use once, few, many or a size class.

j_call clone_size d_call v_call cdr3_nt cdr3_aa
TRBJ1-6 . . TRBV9 TGTGCCAGCGCAGGAGGCAATTCACCCCTCCACTTT CASAGGNSPLHF
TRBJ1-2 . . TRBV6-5 TGTGCCAGCAGGAGATCGGGGGTGGCCGGGTATGGCTACACCTTC CASRRSGVAGYGYTF
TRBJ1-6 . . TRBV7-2 TGTGCCAGCGGAGAAGTTGTTCCCCTCCACTTT CASGEVVPLHF
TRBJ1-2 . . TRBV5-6 TGTGCCAGCATAAGGGGATTTCCGGGCTATGGCTACACCTTC CASIRGFPGYGYTF
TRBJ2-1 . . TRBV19 TGTGCCAGTAGTATAAATCTCGGGGGGCTCTCCTACAATGAGCAGTTCTTC CASSINLGGLSYNEQFF
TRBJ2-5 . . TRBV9 TGTGCCAGCAGCCCCACCGACAGATTCCAAGAGACCCAGTACTTC CASSPTDRFQETQYF
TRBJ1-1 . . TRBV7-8 TGTGCCAGCAGCTGGGTTGAGGGGAACACTGAAGCTTTCTTT CASSWVEGNTEAFF
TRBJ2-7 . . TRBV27 TGTGCCAGCAGCGCTGGGACAACTACCATCTACGAGCAGTACTTC CASSAGTTTIYEQYF
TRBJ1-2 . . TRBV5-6 TGTGCCAGCAGCTTGGAGGGACTACAGGCGGATTACACCTTC CASSLEGLQADYTF
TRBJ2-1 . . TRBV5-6 TGTGCCAGCAGCTGGGGCGGTGAGCAGTTCTTC CASSWGGEQFF
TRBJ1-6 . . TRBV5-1 TGCGCCAGCAGCTTGGGAGCCCTGAACTATAATTCACCCCTCCACTTT CASSLGALNYNSPLHF
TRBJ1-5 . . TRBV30 TGTGCCTGGAGTAGGGGGATCGATCAGCCCCAGCATTTT CAWSRGIDQPQHF
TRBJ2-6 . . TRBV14 TGTGCCAGCAGCCCCAGGGGGGCCGGGGCCAACGTCCTGACTTTC CASSPRGAGANVLTF
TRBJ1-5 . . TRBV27 TGTGCCAGCAGTTCCTATAGCAATCAGCCCCAGCATTTT CASSSYSNQPQHF
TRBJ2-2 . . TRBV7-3 TGTGCCAGCAGCTTGACTGGGGCCCAGACTGAAGGGCTGTTTTTT CASSLTGAQTEGLFF
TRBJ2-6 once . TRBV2 TGTGCCAGCAGGTCCTCATCCTCCCGGTCTGGGGCCAACGTCCTGACTTTC CASRSSSSRSGANVLTF
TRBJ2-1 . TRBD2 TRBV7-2 TGTGCCAGCAGCCCCGGGACTACCTACAATGAGCAGTTCTTC CASSPGTTYNEQFF
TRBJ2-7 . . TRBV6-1 TGTGCCGGAGGGGAGAGAGACACACTCTACGAGCAGTACTTC CAGGERDTLYEQYF
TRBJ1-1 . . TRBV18 TGTGCCAGCTCACGGTCGGGGAAGAACACTGAAGCTTTCTTT CASSRSGKNTEAFF
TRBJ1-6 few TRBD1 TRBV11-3 TGTGCCAGCAGCCAGACAGGGGCAAATTCACCCCTCCACTTT CASSQTGANSPLHF
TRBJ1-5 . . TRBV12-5 TGTGCTAGTGGTTTGGCCTCGGACTTACGCGGCAATCAGCCCCAGCATTTT CASGLASDLRGNQPQHF
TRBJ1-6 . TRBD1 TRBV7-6 TGTGCCAGCAGCCCGGGACAGGGGAAGAATTCACCCCTCCACTTT CASSPGQGKNSPLHF
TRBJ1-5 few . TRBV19 TGTGCCAGTAGTAGTCTACGTGTGGTGGTCAATCAGCCCCAGCATTTT CASSSLRVVVNQPQHF
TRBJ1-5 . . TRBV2 TGTGCCAGCAGTGAAGCGCATCAGGGAAATCAGCCCCAGCATTTT CASSEAHQGNQPQHF
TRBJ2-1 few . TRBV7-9 TGTGCCAGCAGCTTAACCCACAGCAACAATGAGCAGTTCTTC CASSLTHSNNEQFF
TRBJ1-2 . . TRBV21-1 TGTGCCAGCAGCAAAGTTGAGGGAGGCTACACCTTC CASSKVEGGYTF
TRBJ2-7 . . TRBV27 TGTGCCAGCGAACCTGGGGCGTCCAGGGGCGCGACCTACGAGCAGTACTTC CASEPGASRGATYEQYF
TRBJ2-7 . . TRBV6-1 TGTGCCAGCCAGCTGTGGGACGGGAGCTCCTACGAGCAGTACTTC CASQLWDGSSYEQYF
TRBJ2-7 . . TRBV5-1 TGCGCCAGCAGCCTAATGTTGGGGGCGCCCCCCTACGAGCAGTACTTC CASSLMLGAPPYEQYF
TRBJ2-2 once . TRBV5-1 TGCGCCAGCAGTCGCGGGACGCTGAACACCGGGGAGCTGTTTTTT CASSRGTLNTGELFF
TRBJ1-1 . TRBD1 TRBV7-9 TGTGCCAGCAGCAGGAGGGACAGGGATGGGGCTTTCTTT CASSRRDRDGAFF
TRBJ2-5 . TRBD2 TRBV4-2 TGTGCCAGCAGCCAGGGTGGGCTAGCGGGGGCGTACCAAGAGACCCAGTACTTC CASSQGGLAGAYQETQYF
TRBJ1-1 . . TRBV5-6 TGTGCCAGCAGTGAGTATGCGAACACTGAAGCTTTCTTT CASSEYANTEAFF
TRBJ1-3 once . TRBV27 TGTGCCAGCACCCCCTTGTCGGACAGTGGAAACACCATATATTTT CASTPLSDSGNTIYF
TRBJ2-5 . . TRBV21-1 TGTGCCAGCAGCAAAACAGGGAATTCCCACAAAGAGACCCAGTACTTC CASSKTGNSHKETQYF
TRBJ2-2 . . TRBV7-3 TGTGCCAGCAGCTTAACGGGCGGGCTGATAACCGGGGAGCTGTTTTTT CASSLTGGLITGELFF
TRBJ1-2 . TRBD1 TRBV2 TGTGCCAGCAGTGAATTTCTTTTGGGGACAGGGACCTATGGCTACACCTTC CASSEFLLGTGTYGYTF
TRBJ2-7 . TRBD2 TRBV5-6 TGTGCCAGCAGCCTACGGGGGACTAGCGGAACCTACGAGCAGTACTTC CASSLRGTSGTYEQYF
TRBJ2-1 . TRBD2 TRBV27 TGTGCCAGCAGTATGGACGCGGGGGTCGTTGAGGATGAGCAGTTCTTC CASSMDAGVVEDEQFF
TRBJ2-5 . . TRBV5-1 TGCGCCAGCAGCTTGGCCTCTTTCACCGGGGGCCAAGAGACCCAGTACTTC CASSLASFTGGQETQYF
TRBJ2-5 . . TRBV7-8 TGTGCCAGCAGTACTAACCGGGACATCCAAGAGACCCAGTACTTC CASSTNRDIQETQYF
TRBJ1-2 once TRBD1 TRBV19 TGTGCCAGTAGTACGCCCTTATATCGACAGGGTGCTGGCTACACCTTC CASSTPLYRQGAGYTF
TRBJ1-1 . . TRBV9 TGTGCCAGCAGCGCCCCTTCGGGGGTCGAGACTGAAGCTTTCTTT CASSAPSGVETEAFF
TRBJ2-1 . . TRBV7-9 TGTGCCAGCAGCACCGACAGCATCCGCAATGAGCAGTTCTTC CASSTDSIRNEQFF
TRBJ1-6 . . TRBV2 TGTGCCAGCAGTGCCAGACAGACCTACTATAATTCACCCCTCCACTTT CASSARQTYYNSPLHF
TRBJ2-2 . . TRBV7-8 TGTGCCAGCAGCTTAAAGCGCGTTTCGAACACCGGGGAGCTGTTTTTT CASSLKRVSNTGELFF
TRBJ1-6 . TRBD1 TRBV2 TGTGCCAGCAGAGAAGGGACAGGGGATAATTCACCCCTCCACTTT CASREGTGDNSPLHF
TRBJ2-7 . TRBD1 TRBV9 TGTGCCAGCAGCGTGGGGACAGCGACCTACGAGCAGTACTTC CASSVGTATYEQYF
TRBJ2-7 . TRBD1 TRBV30 TGTGCCTGGAGAGGACGCAGGGGGACAGGGGTGTACGAGCAGTACTTC CAWRGRRGTGVYEQYF
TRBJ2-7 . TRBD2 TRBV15 TGTGCCACCAGCCGGATCAGCGGGGCCTCGAGCGAGCAGTACTTC CATSRISGASSEQYF
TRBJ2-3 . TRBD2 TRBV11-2 TGTGCCAGCAGCTCAGACCCGACATCTAGCGGGGGGCCCACAGATACGCAGTATTTT CASSSDPTSSGGPTDTQYF